This is a list of T cell receptor beta chains from one sample in a study of radiotherapy plus CTLA-4 blockade in lung cancer. Using immunoSEQ multiplex PCR, the repertoire was profiled, and TCRdb retains in-frame clones only, with some absent. The sample yields 40,000 to 45,000 clones, approximately 80% seen once. The sample in question was peripheral blood, obtained from a patient treated with radiotherapy plus ipilimumab. Every receptor here comes from a human donor with non-small cell lung cancer whose response to radiotherapy plus ipilimumab could not be evaluated. Both conserved end residues are part of each CDR3. The D gene is left open where the match is weak. Size is omitted from some rows. Given values are once, few, many or a class for expanded clones.

>TRBV6-1|-|TRBJ2-3|15|TRBD1
TGTGCCAGCAGTGGCAGGGGGCGCACTACAGATACGCAGTATTTT
CASSGRGRTTDTQYF
>TRBV7-6|-|TRBJ1-3|13|-
TGTGCCAGCAGCTTAGGGCAGGGAAACACCATATATTTT
CASSLGQGNTIYF
>TRBV19|-|TRBJ2-3|13|-
TGTGCCAGTACAGGATTGTGGATAGATACGCAGTATTTT
CASTGLWIDTQYF
>TRBV6-1|once|TRBJ2-1|15|-
TGTGCCAGCAGTATGTTAGTTGCCGCGGACAATGAGCAGTTCTTC
CASSMLVAADNEQFF
>TRBV14|few|TRBJ2-7|14|TRBD1
TGTGCCAGCAGCCGCTGGGACAGGGGGCGAAAGCAGTACTTC
CASSRWDRGRKQYF
>TRBV19|-|TRBJ2-3|15|-
TGTGCCAGTAGTATCGATCCTCGGTTATGGGATACGCAGTATTTT
CASSIDPRLWDTQYF
>TRBV5-1|-|TRBJ2-3|15|TRBD2
TGCGCCAGCAGTAGCGGGCAGTCAGTCACAGATACGCAGTATTTT
CASSSGQSVTDTQYF
>TRBV9|-|TRBJ1-3|15|TRBD1
TGTGCCAGCAGCGCCCGACAGGGTGCTGGAAACACCATATATTTT
CASSARQGAGNTIYF
>TRBV11-3|-|TRBJ1-1|14|-
TGTGCCAGCAGCTTAGGGCGGTCGAGCACTGAAGCTTTCTTT
CASSLGRSSTEAFF
>TRBV6-1|-|TRBJ2-3|15|TRBD1
TGTGCCAGCAGTGGAGACAGGGCTTCGACAGATACGCAGTATTTT
CASSGDRASTDTQYF
>TRBV6-7|-|TRBJ1-6|17|TRBD1
TGTGCCAGCAGTTGGGACAGGGAAGGATCCTATAATTCCCCCCTCCACTTT
CASSWDREGSYNSPLHF
>TRBV5-1|-|TRBJ2-5|13|-
TGCGCCAGCAGCTTGGCCGGGGGAGAGACCCAGTACTTC
CASSLAGGETQYF
>TRBV5-5|few|TRBJ1-6|18|-
TGTGCCAGCAGCCCCCCTACGTCGGGGGGCAGTTTTAATTCACCCCTCCACTTT
CASSPPTSGGSFNSPLHF
>TRBV4-1|-|TRBJ2-2|14|-
TGCGCCAGCAGCCAAGGGCCCAAAACCGGGGAGCTGTTTTTT
CASSQGPKTGELFF
>TRBV5-4|-|TRBJ2-1|17|TRBD2
TGTGCCAGCAGCTTGGGGGCGGGGGGGCCTACCTACAATGAGCAGTTCTTC
CASSLGAGGPTYNEQFF
>TRBV7-3|-|TRBJ2-5|15|-
TGTGCCAGCAGCACACGGGGGGCAGGGGTGGAGACCCAGTACTTC
CASSTRGAGVETQYF
>TRBV29-1|-|TRBJ1-2|12|TRBD1
TGCAGCACAGTGGACAGGATCGGTGGCTACACCTTC
CSTVDRIGGYTF
>TRBV5-6|-|TRBJ2-3|17|TRBD2
TGTGCCAGCAGCTGGACTAGCGGGGGGAGCCTAGGGGATACGCAGTATTTT
CASSWTSGGSLGDTQYF
>TRBV5-1|-|TRBJ2-5|15|TRBD1
TGCGCCAGCAGCTTAGCCGGGACAGGGGAAGAGACCCAGTACTTC
CASSLAGTGEETQYF
>TRBV19|-|TRBJ2-1|17|TRBD2
TGTGCCAGTAGTATTGGGCTAGCGGGAGTAACCTACAATGAGCAGTTCTTC
CASSIGLAGVTYNEQFF
>TRBV5-8|-|TRBJ2-2|13|-
TGTGCCAGCAGGGACAACTTCGCCGGGGAGCTGTTTTTT
CASRDNFAGELFF
>TRBV18|few|TRBJ2-5|15|TRBD1
TGTGCCAGCTCATACGACGGGACAGCCCAAGAGACCCAGTACTTC
CASSYDGTAQETQYF
>TRBV11-2|once|TRBJ2-7|16|TRBD2
TGTGCCAGCAGCCCCCAGAGGGGCGGGAGGGCCTGGGAGCAGTACTTC
CASSPQRGGRAWEQYF
>TRBV9|-|TRBJ2-7|16|TRBD1
TGTGCCAGCAGCGTATTCCCGGGACAGGGTATCTCCGAGCAGTACTTC
CASSVFPGQGISEQYF
>TRBV30|-|TRBJ2-7|12|-
TGTGCCTGGTCGACAGATTCCTACGAGCAGTACTTC
CAWSTDSYEQYF
>TRBV4-3|-|TRBJ2-7|14|TRBD2
TGCGCCAGCAGCCCGAGCGGGGTATCATACGAGCAGTACTTC
CASSPSGVSYEQYF
>TRBV29-1|-|TRBJ2-7|13|TRBD1
TGCAGCGCGTATGGGACAGACTCCTACGAGCAGTACTTC
CSAYGTDSYEQYF
>TRBV28|medium-sized|TRBJ1-2|15|-
TGTGCCAGCAGTCCCCGCGGGATCCTGGGGTATGGCTACACCTTC
CASSPRGILGYGYTF
>TRBV7-2|-|TRBJ2-5|14|-
TGTGCCAGTTCAACCCAGGGTAGCCAAGAGACCCAGTACTTC
CASSTQGSQETQYF